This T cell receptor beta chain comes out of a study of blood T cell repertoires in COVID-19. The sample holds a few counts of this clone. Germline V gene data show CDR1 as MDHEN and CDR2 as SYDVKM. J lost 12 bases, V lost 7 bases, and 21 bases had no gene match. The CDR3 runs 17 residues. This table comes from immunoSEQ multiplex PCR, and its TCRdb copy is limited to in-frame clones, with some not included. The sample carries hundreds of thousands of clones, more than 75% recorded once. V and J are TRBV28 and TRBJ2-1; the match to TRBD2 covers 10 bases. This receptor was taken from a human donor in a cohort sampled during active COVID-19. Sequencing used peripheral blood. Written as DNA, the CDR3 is TGTGCCAGCACTCCCCTAGCGGGGGTGCGCATACCAATAGGGCAGTTCTTC. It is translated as CASTPLAGVRIPIGQFF.